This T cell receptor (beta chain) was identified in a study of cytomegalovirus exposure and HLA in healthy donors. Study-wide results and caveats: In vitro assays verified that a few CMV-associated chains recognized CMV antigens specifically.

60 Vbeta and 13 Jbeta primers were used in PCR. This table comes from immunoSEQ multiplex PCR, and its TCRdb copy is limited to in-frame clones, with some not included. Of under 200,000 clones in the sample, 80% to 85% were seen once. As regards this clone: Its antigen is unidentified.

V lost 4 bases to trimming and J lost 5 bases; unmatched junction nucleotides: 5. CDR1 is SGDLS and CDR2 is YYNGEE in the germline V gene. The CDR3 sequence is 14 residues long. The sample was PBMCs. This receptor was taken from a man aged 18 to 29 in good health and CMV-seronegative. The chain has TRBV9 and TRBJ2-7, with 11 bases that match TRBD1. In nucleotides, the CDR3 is TGTGCCAGCAGCCTTTCGGGACAGGGGGACGAGCAGTACTTC. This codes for CASSLSGQGDEQYF.